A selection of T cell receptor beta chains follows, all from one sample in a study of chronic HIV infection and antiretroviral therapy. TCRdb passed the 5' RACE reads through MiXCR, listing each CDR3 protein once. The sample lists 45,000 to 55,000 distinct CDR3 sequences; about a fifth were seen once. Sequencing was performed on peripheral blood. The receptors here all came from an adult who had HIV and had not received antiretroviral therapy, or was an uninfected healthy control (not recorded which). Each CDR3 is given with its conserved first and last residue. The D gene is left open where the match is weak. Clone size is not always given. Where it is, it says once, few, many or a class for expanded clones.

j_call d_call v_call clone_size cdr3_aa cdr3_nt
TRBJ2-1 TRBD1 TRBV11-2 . CASSPGTGTGRGQFF TGTGCCAGCAGCCCCGGGACCGGGACAGGGAGGGGGCAGTTCTTC
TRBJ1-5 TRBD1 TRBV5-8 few CASSLGTGAYNQPQHF TGTGCCAGCAGCTTGGGGACAGGGGCCTACAATCAGCCCCAGCATTTT
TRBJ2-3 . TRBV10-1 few CASSEYSTDTQYF TGCGCCAGCAGTGAGTACAGCACAGATACGCAGTATTTT
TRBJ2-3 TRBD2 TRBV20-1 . CSAGTSGSTDTQYF TGCAGTGCGGGGACTAGCGGAAGCACAGATACGCAGTATTTT
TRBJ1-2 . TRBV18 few CASSPPWADGYTF TGTGCCAGCTCACCACCCTGGGCCGATGGCTACACCTTC
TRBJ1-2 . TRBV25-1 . CASSEFKGPVNGGYTF TGTGCCAGCAGTGAGTTTAAAGGACCTGTCAACGGTGGCTACACCTTC
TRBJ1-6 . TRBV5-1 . CASSHFGTTDPSPLHF TGCGCCAGCAGCCACTTCGGGACCACCGATCCTTCACCCCTCCACTTT
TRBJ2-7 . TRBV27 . CASSLSPDLEQYF TGTGCCAGCAGTTTATCTCCGGATCTCGAGCAGTACTTC
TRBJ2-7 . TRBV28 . CASSPQDLRSEQYF TGTGCCAGCAGTCCGCAGGATCTACGTTCCGAGCAGTACTTC
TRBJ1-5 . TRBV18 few CASSPGTGIGQPQHF TGTGCCAGCTCACCAGGAACAGGGATCGGTCAGCCCCAGCATTTT
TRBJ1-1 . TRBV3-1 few CASSQEASGNTEAFF TGTGCCAGCAGCCAAGAAGCTAGCGGGAACACTGAAGCTTTCTTT
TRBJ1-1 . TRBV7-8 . CASSFRTDMNTEAFF TGTGCCAGCAGCTTTCGGACAGACATGAACACTGAAGCTTTCTTT
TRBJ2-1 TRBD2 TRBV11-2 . CASSLVPELAGVPGSYNEQFF TGTGCCAGCAGCTTAGTTCCCGAACTAGCGGGAGTTCCGGGCTCCTACAATGAGCAGTTCTTC
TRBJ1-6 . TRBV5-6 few CASSLDFGNSPLHF TGTGCCAGCAGCTTGGACTTTGGGAATTCACCCCTCCACTTT
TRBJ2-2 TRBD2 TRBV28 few CASSLWGPREGTGELFF TGTGCCAGCAGTTTATGGGGCCCCAGGGAGGGCACCGGGGAGCTGTTTTTT
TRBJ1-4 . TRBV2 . CASSPRWRDEKLFF TGTGCCAGCAGTCCACGGTGGAGAGATGAAAAACTGTTTTTT
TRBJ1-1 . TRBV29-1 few CSVEGTSGLHTEAFF TGCAGCGTTGAAGGGACGTCGGGGCTTCACACTGAAGCTTTCTTT
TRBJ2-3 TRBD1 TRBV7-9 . CASSLTPSGQGSDTQYF TGTGCCAGCAGCTTAACTCCTTCTGGACAGGGTTCAGATACGCAGTATTTT
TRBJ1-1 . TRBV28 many CASSLGLGTEAFF TGTGCCAGCAGTCTAGGTCTAGGGACTGAAGCTTTCTTT
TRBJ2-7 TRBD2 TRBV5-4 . CASSWTSGSYEQYF TGTGCCAGCAGCTGGACTAGCGGGAGTTACGAGCAGTACTTC
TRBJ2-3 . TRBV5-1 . CASSLTGDGDTQYF TGCGCCAGCAGCCTCACCGGGGACGGAGATACGCAGTATTTT
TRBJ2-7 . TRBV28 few CASSPTREQYF TGTGCCAGCAGTCCCACCCGCGAGCAGTACTTC
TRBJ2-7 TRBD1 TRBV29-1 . CSVYPRDSNYEQYF TGCAGCGTTTACCCCCGGGACAGTAACTACGAGCAGTACTTC
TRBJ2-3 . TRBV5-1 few CASSLVAGTDTQYF TGCGCCAGCAGCTTGGTCGCAGGTACAGATACGCAGTATTTT
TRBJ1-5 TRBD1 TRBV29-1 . CSVGTGVGQPQHF TGCAGCGTTGGGACAGGGGTTGGTCAGCCCCAGCATTTT
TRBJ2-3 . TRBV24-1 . CATRADTSTDTQYF TGTGCCACCCGTGCGGATACTAGCACAGATACGCAGTATTTT
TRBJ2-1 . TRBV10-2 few CASRPTGLQYNEQFF TGCGCCAGCCGACCGACAGGCCTCCAGTACAATGAGCAGTTCTTC
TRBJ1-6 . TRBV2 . CASSRTASNSPLHF TGTGCCAGCAGTAGGACAGCCTCAAATTCACCCCTCCACTTT
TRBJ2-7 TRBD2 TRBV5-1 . CASSLAAVAGSYEQYF TGCGCCAGCAGCTTGGCCGCGGTAGCGGGATCCTACGAGCAGTACTTC
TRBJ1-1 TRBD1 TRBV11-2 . CASSSNPGQRNTEAFF TGTGCCAGCAGCTCAAACCCGGGACAGAGGAACACTGAAGCTTTCTTT
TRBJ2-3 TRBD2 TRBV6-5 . CASSQNSGGHKDTQYF TGTGCCAGCAGTCAGAATAGCGGGGGTCATAAAGATACGCAGTATTTT
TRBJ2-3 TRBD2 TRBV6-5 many CASSVSGSATDTQYF TGTGCCAGCAGTGTCAGCGGGAGTGCGACAGATACGCAGTATTTT
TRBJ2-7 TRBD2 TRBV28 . CASVRSTSGFTRNEQYF TGTGCCAGCGTAAGATCTACTAGCGGGTTCACTCGGAACGAGCAGTACTTC
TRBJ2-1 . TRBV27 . CASSLSALRAYYNEQFF TGTGCCAGCAGTTTATCTGCTCTCCGGGCATACTACAATGAGCAGTTCTTC
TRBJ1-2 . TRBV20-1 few CSAITNYGYTF TGCAGTGCTATAACGAACTATGGCTACACCTTC
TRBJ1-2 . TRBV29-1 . CSALLDVGGYGYTF TGCAGCGCTCTCCTGGACGTCGGCGGCTATGGCTACACCTTC
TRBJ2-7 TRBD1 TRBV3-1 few CASSQRDRASYEQYF TGTGCCAGCAGCCAAAGGGACAGGGCTTCCTACGAGCAGTACTTC
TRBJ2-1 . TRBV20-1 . CSARVDSRSYNEQFF TGCAGTGCTAGAGTCGATAGTCGTTCCTACAATGAGCAGTTCTTC
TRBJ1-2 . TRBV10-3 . CAISEPGSYGYTF TGTGCCATCAGTGAGCCAGGGTCCTATGGCTACACCTTC
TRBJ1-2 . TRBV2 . CASSPGPGNYGYTF TGTGCCAGCAGTCCAGGGCCCGGCAACTATGGCTACACCTTC